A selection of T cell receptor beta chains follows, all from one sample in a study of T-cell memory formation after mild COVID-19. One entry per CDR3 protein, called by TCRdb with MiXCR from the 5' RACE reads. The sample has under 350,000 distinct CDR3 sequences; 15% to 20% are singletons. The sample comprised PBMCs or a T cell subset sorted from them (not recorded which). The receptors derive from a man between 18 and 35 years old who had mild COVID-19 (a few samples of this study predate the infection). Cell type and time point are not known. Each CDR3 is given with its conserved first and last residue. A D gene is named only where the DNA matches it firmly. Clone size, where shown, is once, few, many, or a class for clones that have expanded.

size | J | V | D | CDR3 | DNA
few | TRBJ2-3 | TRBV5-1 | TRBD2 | CASSLGSGGNTDTQYF | TGCGCCAGCAGCTTGGGTAGCGGGGGGAACACAGATACGCAGTATTTT
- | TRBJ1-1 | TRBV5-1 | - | CASSLGPGPDTEAFF | TGCGCCAGCAGCTTGGGTCCGGGGCCGGACACTGAAGCTTTCTTT
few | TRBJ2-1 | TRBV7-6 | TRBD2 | CASSFSTSGRYNEQFF | TGTGCCAGCAGCTTCTCGACTAGCGGGCGGTACAATGAGCAGTTCTTC
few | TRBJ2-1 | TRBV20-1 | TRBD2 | CSARFAGDYNEQFF | TGCAGTGCCCGGTTCGCGGGGGACTACAATGAGCAGTTCTTC
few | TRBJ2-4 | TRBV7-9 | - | CASSSPPHIQYF | TGTGCCAGCAGCTCCCCTCCGCACATTCAGTACTTC
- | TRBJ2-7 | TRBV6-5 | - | CASSYSGSTYEQYF | TGTGCCAGCAGTTACTCGGGTTCAACCTACGAGCAGTACTTC
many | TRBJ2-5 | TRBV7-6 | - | CASSLGTAKYQETQYF | TGTGCCAGCAGCTTAGGGACAGCGAAGTACCAAGAGACCCAGTACTTC
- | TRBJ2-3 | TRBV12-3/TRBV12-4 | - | CASSSAGSREYF | TGTGCCAGCAGCTCTGCAGGGAGCAGGGAGTATTTT
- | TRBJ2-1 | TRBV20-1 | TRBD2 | CSASPPGGGEQFF | TGCAGTGCTAGCCCCCCGGGCGGGGGAGAGCAGTTCTTC
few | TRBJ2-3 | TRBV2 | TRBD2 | CASRWTSATDTQYF | TGTGCCAGCAGATGGACTAGCGCCACAGATACGCAGTATTTT
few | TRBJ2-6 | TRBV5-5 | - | CASSFADSGANVLTF | TGTGCCAGCAGCTTTGCGGACTCTGGGGCCAACGTCCTGACTTTC
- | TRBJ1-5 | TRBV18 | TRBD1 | CASSPQGGNNQPQHF | TGTGCCAGCTCACCGCAGGGGGGAAATAATCAGCCCCAGCATTTT
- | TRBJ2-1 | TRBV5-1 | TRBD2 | CASSPPVLARDNEQFF | TGCGCCAGCAGCCCGCCAGTACTAGCGAGGGACAATGAGCAGTTCTTC
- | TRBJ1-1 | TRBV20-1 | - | CSARGMGNTEAFF | TGCAGTGCTAGGGGTATGGGGAACACTGAAGCTTTCTTT
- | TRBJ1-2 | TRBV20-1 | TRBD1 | CSAQDRGDYGYTF | TGCAGTGCTCAGGACAGGGGAGACTATGGCTACACCTTC
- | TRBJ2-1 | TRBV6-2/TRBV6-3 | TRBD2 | CASSPPSGGGMLRWFF | TGTGCCAGCAGCCCCCCTAGCGGGGGGGGTATGTTGCGCTGGTTCTTC
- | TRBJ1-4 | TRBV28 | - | CASSSNVKLFF | TGTGCCAGCAGTTCAAACGTGAAACTGTTTTTT
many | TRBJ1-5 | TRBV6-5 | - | CASSYGQGNQPQHF | TGTGCCAGCAGTTACGGGCAGGGGAATCAGCCCCAGCATTTT
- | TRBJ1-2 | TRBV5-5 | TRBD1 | CASSLSPGGLYYGYTF | TGTGCCAGCAGCTTGTCCCCAGGGGGGCTTTACTATGGCTACACCTTC
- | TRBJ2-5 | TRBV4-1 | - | CASSQVEGGQETQYF | TGCGCCAGCAGCCAAGTGGAAGGGGGCCAAGAGACCCAGTACTTC